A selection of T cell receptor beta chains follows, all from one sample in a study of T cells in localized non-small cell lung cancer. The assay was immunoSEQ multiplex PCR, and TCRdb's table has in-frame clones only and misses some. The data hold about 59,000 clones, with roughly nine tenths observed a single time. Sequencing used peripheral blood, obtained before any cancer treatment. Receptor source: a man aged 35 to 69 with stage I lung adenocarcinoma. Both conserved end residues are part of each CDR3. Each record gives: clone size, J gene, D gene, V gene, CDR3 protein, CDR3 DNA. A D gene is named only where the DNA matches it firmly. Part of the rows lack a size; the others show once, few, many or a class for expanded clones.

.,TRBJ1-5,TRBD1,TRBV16,CASSQGTAKNQPQHF,TGTGCCAGCAGCCAAGGGACAGCAAAAAATCAGCCCCAGCATTTT
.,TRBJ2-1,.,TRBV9,CASNRETGSYNEQFF,TGTGCCAGCAATAGGGAGACAGGCTCCTACAATGAGCAGTTCTTC
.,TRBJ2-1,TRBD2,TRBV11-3,CASSLPESGSSYNEQFF,TGTGCCAGCAGCTTACCAGAGAGCGGGAGCTCCTACAATGAGCAGTTCTTC
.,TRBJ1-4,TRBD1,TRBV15,CATGRDSGTGDEKLFF,TGTGCCACCGGCAGAGATTCCGGGACAGGGGATGAAAAACTGTTTTTT
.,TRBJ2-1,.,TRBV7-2,CASSLDGTSYNEQFF,TGTGCCAGCAGCTTAGACGGGACTTCCTACAATGAGCAGTTCTTC
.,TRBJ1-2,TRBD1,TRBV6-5,CASSYPTAQGGYGYTF,TGTGCCAGCAGTTACCCAACCGCACAGGGGGGCTATGGCTACACCTTC
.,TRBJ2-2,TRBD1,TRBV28,CASRPGQVNTGELFF,TGTGCCAGCAGGCCAGGACAGGTGAACACCGGGGAGCTGTTTTTT
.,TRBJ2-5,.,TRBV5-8,CASSLRQNQETQYF,TGTGCCAGCAGCTTGCGACAGAACCAAGAGACCCAGTACTTC
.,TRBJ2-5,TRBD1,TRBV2,CASNGQGVEKTQYF,TGTGCCAGCAACGGGCAGGGGGTAGAGAAGACCCAGTACTTC
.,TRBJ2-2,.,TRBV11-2,CASSLGTTPTGELFF,TGTGCCAGCAGCTTAGGGACTACCCCCACCGGGGAGCTGTTTTTT
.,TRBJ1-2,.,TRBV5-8,CASSLYTVNYGYTF,TGTGCCAGCAGCTTATACACAGTTAACTATGGCTACACCTTC
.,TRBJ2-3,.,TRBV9,CASSGDWTQYF,TGTGCCAGCAGCGGTGACTGGACGCAGTATTTT
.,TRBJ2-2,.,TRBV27,CASSLDTGELFF,TGTGCCAGCAGTTTAGACACCGGGGAGCTGTTTTTT
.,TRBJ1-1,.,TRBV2,CASIPSGPAGTEAFF,TGTGCCAGCATACCTAGCGGACCTGCGGGGACTGAAGCTTTCTTT
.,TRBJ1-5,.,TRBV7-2,CASSLYNQPQHF,TGTGCCAGCAGCTTATACAATCAGCCCCAGCATTTT
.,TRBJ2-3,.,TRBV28,CASSKSAASTDTQYF,TGTGCCAGCAGTAAAAGCGCAGCTAGCACAGATACGCAGTATTTT
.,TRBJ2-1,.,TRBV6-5,CASSKQGGNEQFF,TGTGCCAGCTCGAAGCAGGGTGGGAACGAGCAGTTCTTC
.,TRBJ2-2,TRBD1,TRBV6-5,CASSRTGYRTGELFF,TGTGCCAGCAGCCGGACAGGGTACAGAACCGGGGAGCTGTTTTTT
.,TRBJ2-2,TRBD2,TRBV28,CASSGPGLTTGELFF,TGTGCCAGCAGTGGACCGGGACTAACCACCGGGGAGCTGTTTTTT
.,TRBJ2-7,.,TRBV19,CASSPADSKSDEQYF,TGTGCCAGTAGTCCCGCGGACAGTAAGAGTGACGAGCAGTACTTC
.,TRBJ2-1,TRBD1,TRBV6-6,CASSLQGANGEQFF,TGTGCCAGCAGTTTACAGGGGGCTAACGGTGAGCAGTTCTTC
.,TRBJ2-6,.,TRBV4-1,CASSQGDRSTPGANVLTF,TGCGCCAGCAGCCAAGGTGACAGGAGTACCCCTGGGGCCAACGTCCTGACTTTC
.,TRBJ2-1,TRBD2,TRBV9,CASSVDPSGRNEQFF,TGTGCCAGCAGCGTAGACCCTAGCGGGAGGAATGAGCAGTTCTTC
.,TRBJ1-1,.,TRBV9,CASSAHTGFLSEAFF,TGTGCCAGCAGCGCCCATACAGGGTTCCTTTCTGAAGCTTTCTTT
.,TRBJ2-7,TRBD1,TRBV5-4,CASSPQGAPPYEQYF,TGTGCCAGCAGCCCACAGGGGGCGCCCCCCTACGAGCAGTACTTC
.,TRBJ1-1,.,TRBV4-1,CASSRGQKGTEAFF,TGCGCCAGCAGCCGAGGACAGAAGGGCACTGAAGCTTTCTTT
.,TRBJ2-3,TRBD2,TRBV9,CASSVEGLAGATDTQYF,TGTGCCAGCAGCGTAGAAGGGCTAGCGGGAGCCACAGATACGCAGTATTTT
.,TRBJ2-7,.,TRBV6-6,CASSNRVQPTEQYF,TGTGCCAGCAGTAACCGCGTCCAACCAACGGAGCAGTACTTC
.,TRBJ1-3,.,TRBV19,CASSPHRKGSGNTIYF,TGTGCCAGTAGTCCCCACCGGAAGGGCTCTGGAAACACCATATATTTT
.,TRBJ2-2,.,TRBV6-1,CATNWAGRRTGELFF,TGTGCCACCAACTGGGCGGGAAGGAGAACCGGGGAGCTGTTTTTT
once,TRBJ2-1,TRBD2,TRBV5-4,CASSGTGTTHEQFF,TGTGCCAGCAGCGGTACCGGGACTACCCATGAGCAGTTCTTC
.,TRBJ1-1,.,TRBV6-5,CASSQDSMNTEAFF,TGTGCCAGCAGCCAGGACAGTATGAACACTGAAGCTTTCTTT
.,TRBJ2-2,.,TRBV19,CASSISGLIGTGELFF,TGTGCCAGTAGTATATCGGGTTTAATAGGCACCGGGGAGCTGTTTTTT
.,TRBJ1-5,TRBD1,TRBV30,CAWRRQGDQPQHF,TGTGCCTGGAGACGACAGGGGGATCAGCCCCAGCATTTT
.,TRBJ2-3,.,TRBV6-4,CASSDGSFGADTQYF,TGTGCCAGCAGTGATGGTTCTTTCGGGGCAGATACGCAGTATTTT
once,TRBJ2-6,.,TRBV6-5,CASSYSDSGANVLTF,TGTGCCAGCAGTTACTCGGACTCTGGGGCCAACGTCCTGACTTTC
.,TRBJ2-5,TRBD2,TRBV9,CASSASGRMETQYF,TGTGCCAGCAGCGCTAGCGGGAGGATGGAGACCCAGTACTTC
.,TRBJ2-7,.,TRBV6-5,CASSEFGAYEQYF,TGTGCCAGCAGTGAGTTCGGGGCCTACGAGCAGTACTTC
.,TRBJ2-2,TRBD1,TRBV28,CASSPTGTGIGGELFF,TGTGCCAGCAGTCCTACCGGGACAGGGATAGGTGGGGAGCTGTTTTTT
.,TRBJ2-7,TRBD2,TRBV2,CASSVSSGHPYEQYF,TGTGCCAGCAGCGTATCTAGCGGACACCCCTACGAGCAGTACTTC
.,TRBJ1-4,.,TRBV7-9,CASSLGTSRSEKLFF,TGTGCCAGCAGTTTAGGGACGTCCCGAAGTGAAAAACTGTTTTTT
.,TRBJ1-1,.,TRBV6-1,CASSDQVTVNTEAFF,TGTGCCAGCAGTGATCAAGTGACAGTGAACACTGAAGCTTTCTTT
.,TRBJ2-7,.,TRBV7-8,CASSLRGHYEQYF,TGTGCCAGCAGCTTGAGGGGCCACTACGAGCAGTACTTC
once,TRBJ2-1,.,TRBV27,CASRRDIYNEQFF,TGTGCCAGCAGACGGGACATCTACAATGAGCAGTTCTTC
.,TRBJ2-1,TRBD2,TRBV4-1,CASRLTSGDYNEQFF,TGCGCCAGCAGACTAACTAGCGGAGACTACAATGAGCAGTTCTTC